This T cell receptor beta chain was found in a study of regulatory T cells in long-lasting Graves disease. Time point denoted: newly diagnosed GD, antithyroid drugs for less than 3 months. Generation of the TCR library employed RNA extracted from PBMCs. TCR beta libraries were built with iRepertoire HTBI primers and Arm-PCR of CDR3 regions. TCRdb independently ran MiXCR on the multiplex PCR reads; one entry per CDR3 protein. The profile covers about 370,000 distinct CDR3 sequences, with 15% to 18% appearing a single time and 20% to 25% taken by the ten largest. Per the germline V gene, CDR1 is SGHRS and CDR2 is YFSETQ. The CDR3 is made up of 15 amino acids. V dropped 2 bases and J dropped 3; count of bases not matched to a gene: 6.

This TCR came from a female donor with Graves disease. Here the sequenced sample was peripheral blood mononuclear cells (PBMCs), taken at new diagnosis, from a patient treated with antithyroid drugs. The gene calls are TRBV5-1 and TRBJ2-3, with 7 bases lining up with TRBD2. The CDR3, as DNA: TGCGCCAGCAGCTTCAGGGACTACCGAACAGATACGCAGTATTTT. Protein product: CASSFRDYRTDTQYF.